This T cell receptor beta chain came from a study of T-cell memory formation after mild COVID-19. cDNA libraries for TCR alpha and TCR beta, carrying sample barcodes and UMIs, came from 5'RACE with constant-segment primers. Each CDR3 protein gets one entry after TCRdb re-called the 5' RACE reads with MiXCR. This table has 300,000 to 400,000 distinct CDR3 sequences, around 28% appearing once. There are a few counts of this clonotype. Its antigen is not known. The study, taken as a whole, reports: For contracting clones, CD4+ ones sat mainly in CM and EM, CD8+ in EMRA.

The receptor was isolated from an adult woman who had mild COVID-19 (a few samples of this study predate the infection). Cell type and time point are not known. Sequencing was performed on PBMCs or a T cell subset sorted from them (not recorded which).

CDR3 nucleotides: TGTGCCACCCGGACAGGGAGCATCTACGAGCAGTACTTC. It specifies CATRTGSIYEQYF. The chain recombines TRBV28 with TRBJ2-7; TRBD1 matches at 8 bases. Germline trimming cut 10 bases from V and 3 bases from J; bases unmatched to any gene: 8. Germline V gene sequence: CDR1 MDHEN, CDR2 SYDVKM. CDR3 length: 13 amino acids.